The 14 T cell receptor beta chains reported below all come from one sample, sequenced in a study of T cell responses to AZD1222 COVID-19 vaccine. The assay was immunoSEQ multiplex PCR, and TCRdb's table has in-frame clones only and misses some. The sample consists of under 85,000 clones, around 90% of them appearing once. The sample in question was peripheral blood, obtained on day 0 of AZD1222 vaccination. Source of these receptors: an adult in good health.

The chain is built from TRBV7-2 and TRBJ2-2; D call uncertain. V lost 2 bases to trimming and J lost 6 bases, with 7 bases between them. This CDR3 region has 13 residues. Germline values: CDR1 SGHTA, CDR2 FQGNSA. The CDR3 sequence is CASSLSLPGELFF. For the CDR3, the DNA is TGTGCCAGCAGCTTAAGTCTCCCCGGGGAGCTGTTTTTT.

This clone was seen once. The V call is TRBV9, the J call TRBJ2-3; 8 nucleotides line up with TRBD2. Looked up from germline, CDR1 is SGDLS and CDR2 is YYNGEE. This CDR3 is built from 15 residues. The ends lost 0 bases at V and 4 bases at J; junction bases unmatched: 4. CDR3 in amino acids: CASSVDGTSSDTQYF. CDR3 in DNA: TGTGCCAGCAGCGTAGATGGGACTAGTTCAGATACGCAGTATTTT.

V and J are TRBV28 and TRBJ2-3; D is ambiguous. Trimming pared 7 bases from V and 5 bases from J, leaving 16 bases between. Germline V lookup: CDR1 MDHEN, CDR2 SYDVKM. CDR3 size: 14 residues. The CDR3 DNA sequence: TGTGCCAGCACCAGCCCTGATCCGGGAGATACGCAGTATTTT. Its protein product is CASTSPDPGDTQYF.

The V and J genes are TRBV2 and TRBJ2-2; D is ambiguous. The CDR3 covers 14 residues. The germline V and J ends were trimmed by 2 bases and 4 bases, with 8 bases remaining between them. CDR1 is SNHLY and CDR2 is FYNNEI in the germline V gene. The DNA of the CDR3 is TGTGCCAGCAGTGAAAGCCCAGGCACCGGGGAGCTGTTTTTT. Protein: CASSESPGTGELFF.

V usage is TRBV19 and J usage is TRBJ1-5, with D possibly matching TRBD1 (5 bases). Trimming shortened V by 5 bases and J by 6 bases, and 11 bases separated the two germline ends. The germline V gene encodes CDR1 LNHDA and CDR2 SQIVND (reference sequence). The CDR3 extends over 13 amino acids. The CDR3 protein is CASSYLGVQPQHF. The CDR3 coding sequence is TGTGCCAGTAGTTATTTGGGGGTTCAGCCCCAGCATTTT.

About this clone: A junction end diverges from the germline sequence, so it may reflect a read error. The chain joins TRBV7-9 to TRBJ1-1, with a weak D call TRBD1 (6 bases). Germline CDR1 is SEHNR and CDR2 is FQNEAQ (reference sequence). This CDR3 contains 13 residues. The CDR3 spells CASGWTVNTEALF. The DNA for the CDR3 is TGTGCCAGCGGTTGGACAGTGAACACTGAAGCTCTCTTT.

In DNA form, the CDR3 reads TGTGCCAGCAGTCAGGACCTTCTCTCCGGCCCCCAGCATTTT. Translating it yields CASSQDLLSGPQHF. The J gene is TRBJ1-5, the V gene TRBV28; D remains unclear. Per the germline V gene, CDR1 is MDHEN and CDR2 is SYDVKM. The CDR3 has 14 residues. Trimming removed 5 bases at V and 10 bases at J, with 18 bases between. Filled out from reference TRBV28 and TRBJ1-5, the complete variable domain reads DVKVTQSSRYLVKRTGEKVFLECVQDMDHENMFWYRQDPGLGLRLIYFSYDVKMKEKGDIPEGYSVSREKKERFSLILESASTNQTSMYLCASSQDLLSGPQHFGDGTRLSIL.

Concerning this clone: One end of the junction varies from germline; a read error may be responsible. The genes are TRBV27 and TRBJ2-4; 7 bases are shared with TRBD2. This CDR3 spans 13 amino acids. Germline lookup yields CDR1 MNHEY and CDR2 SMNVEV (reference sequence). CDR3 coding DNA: TGCCCAAGTTCGCGGGAGCCCCAAAACATTCAGTACTTC. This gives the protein CPSSREPQNIQYF.

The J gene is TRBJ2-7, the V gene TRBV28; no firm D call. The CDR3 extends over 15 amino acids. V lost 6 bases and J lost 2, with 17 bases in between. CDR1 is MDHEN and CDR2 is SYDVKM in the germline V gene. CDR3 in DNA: TGTGCCAGCAGCCCCGTTGGAAGCCGGACCTACGAGCAGTACTTC. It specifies CASSPVGSRTYEQYF.

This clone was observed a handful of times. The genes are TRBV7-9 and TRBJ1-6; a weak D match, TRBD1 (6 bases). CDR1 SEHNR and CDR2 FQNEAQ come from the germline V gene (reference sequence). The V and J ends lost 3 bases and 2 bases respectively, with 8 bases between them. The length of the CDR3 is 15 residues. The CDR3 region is CASSLTGAYNSPLHF. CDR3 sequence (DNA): TGTGCCAGCAGCTTGACAGGCGCCTATAATTCACCCCTCCACTTT.

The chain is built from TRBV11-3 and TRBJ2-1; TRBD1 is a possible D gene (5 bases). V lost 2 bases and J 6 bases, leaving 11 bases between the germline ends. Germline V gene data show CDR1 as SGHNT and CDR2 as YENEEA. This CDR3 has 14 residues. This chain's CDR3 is CASSLRGSLNEQFF. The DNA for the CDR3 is TGTGCCAGCAGCTTAAGGGGTTCTCTCAATGAGCAGTTCTTC.

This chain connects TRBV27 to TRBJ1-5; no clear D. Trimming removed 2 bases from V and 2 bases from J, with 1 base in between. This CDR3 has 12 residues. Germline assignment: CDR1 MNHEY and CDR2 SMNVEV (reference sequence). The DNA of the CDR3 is TGTGCCAGCAGTTTAGGCAATCAGCCCCAGCATTTT. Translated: CASSLGNQPQHF.

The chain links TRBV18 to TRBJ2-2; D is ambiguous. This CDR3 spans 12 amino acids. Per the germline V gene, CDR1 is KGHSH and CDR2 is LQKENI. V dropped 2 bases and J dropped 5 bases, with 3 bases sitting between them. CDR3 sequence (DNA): TGTGCCAGCTCACCAGGGACCGGGGAGCTGTTTTTT. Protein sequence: CASSPGTGELFF.

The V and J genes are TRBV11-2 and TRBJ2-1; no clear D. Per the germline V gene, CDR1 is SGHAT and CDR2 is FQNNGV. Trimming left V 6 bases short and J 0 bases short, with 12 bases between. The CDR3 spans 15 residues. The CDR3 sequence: CASSPDSTSYNEQFF. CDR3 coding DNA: TGTGCCAGCAGTCCCGACTCAACCTCCTACAATGAGCAGTTCTTC.